One sample yielded the 21 T cell receptor beta chains listed below, sequenced in a study of radiation and T cells in renal cell carcinoma. The repertoire was sequenced with immunoSEQ multiplex PCR; TCRdb's copy has only in-frame clones and lacks some. Of approximately 140,000 clones detected, over 80% appear once; the ten largest clones hold 20% to 25%. As for time point: baseline pretreatment blood. Treatment specified: 15 Gy SBRT to primary tumor, nephrectomy 4 weeks later. Sequences were derived from blood, sampled from a patient whose treatment included radiotherapy and nephrectomy. These receptors came from a woman in her forties or fifties with renal cell carcinoma.

This clone showed up just a few times. V usage is TRBV5-1 and J usage is TRBJ2-4; 7 positions agree with TRBD1. This CDR3 comprises 14 residues. The trim removed 3 bases at V and 5 bases at J, leaving 5 bases unmatched. Per the germline V gene, CDR1 is SGHRS and CDR2 is YFSETQ. In DNA form, the CDR3 reads TGCGCCAGCAGCTGGAGAGGGGGCGAAAACATTCAGTACTTC. It codes for CASSWRGGENIQYF.

The chain combines TRBV10-3 with TRBJ2-7, with TRBD1 matching 11 bases. Germline CDR1 is ENHRY and CDR2 is SYGVKD. The V segment lost 6 bases and the J segment 7 bases; nucleotides outside the gene matches: 8. The CDR3 length is 14 residues. CDR3 sequence (DNA): TGTGCCATCAGGCCCGGACAGGGGGCGCAAGAGCAGTACTTC. It yields the protein CAIRPGQGAQEQYF.

The genes are TRBV25-1 and TRBJ1-6, with TRBD1 matching over 8 bases. Germline V gives CDR1 MGHDK, CDR2 SYGVNS. CDR3 length equals 15 residues. J lost 5 bases, V lost 6 bases, and 6 bases had no gene match. The CDR3 DNA reads TGTGCCAGCAGCCGTGGACAGGGACATAATTCACCCCTCCACTTT. As protein: CASSRGQGHNSPLHF.

The chain links TRBV6-5 to TRBJ1-6; weak D call: TRBD1 (6 bases). Germline CDR1 MNHEY, CDR2 SVGAGI. The CDR3 is made up of 16 amino acids. Trimming pared 0 bases from V and 8 bases from J, leaving 14 bases between. The DNA for the CDR3 is TGTGCCAGCAGTTACTCCTTTTCGGGGGCGGATTCACCCCTCCACTTT. Translation: CASSYSFSGADSPLHF.

This rearrangement joins TRBV2 to TRBJ2-7; D uncertain. CDR1 and CDR2 (germline): SNHLY, FYNNEI. The CDR3 is 13 residues long. Between the trimmed V and J ends, which lost 3 bases and 0 bases, there was a span of 6 bases. The DNA for the CDR3 is TGTGCCAGCAGTGACCCAGCCTCCTACGAGCAGTACTTC. Translated, it gives CASSDPASYEQYF.

This rearrangement joins TRBV7-2 to TRBJ2-3; no definite D call. The V end was cut by 6 bases, the J end by 0 bases, with 16 bases between. Germline CDR1 reads SGHTA; CDR2 reads FQGNSA. This CDR3 is built from 16 residues. This CDR3 is CASSQAADPSTDTQYF. In DNA form, the CDR3 reads TGTGCCAGCAGTCAGGCGGCGGACCCTAGCACAGATACGCAGTATTTT.

This rearrangement joins TRBV10-1 to TRBJ1-3; no definite D call. The ends were cut back, 8 bases at V and 2 bases at J, with 10 bases in the middle. The CDR3 is 13 residues long. Germline V gene lookup returns CDR1 WNHNN and CDR2 SYGVQD (reference sequence). The CDR3 reads CASQAGTGNTIYF. The CDR3 region has the DNA TGCGCCAGCCAGGCGGGGACTGGAAACACCATATATTTT.

V is TRBV4-3 and J is TRBJ2-3, with a tentative D call TRBD2 (6 bases). V lost 1 base and J 1 base, leaving 9 bases between the germline ends. Germline CDR1 reads LGHNA; CDR2 reads YSLEER. The CDR3 runs to 15 residues. The CDR3 DNA follows: TGCGCCAGCAGCCAAGGGGGGGAAGGCACAGATACGCAGTATTTT. It codes for CASSQGGEGTDTQYF.

The chain uses TRBV27 and TRBJ2-7; no reliable D call. The CDR3 runs 15 residues. The germline CDR1 and CDR2 sequences are MNHEY and SMNVEV (reference sequence). V lost 2 bases and J lost 0, with 11 bases in between. The CDR3 region has the DNA TGTGCCAGCAGTTTAGACAAACGAGGCTCCTACGAGCAGTACTTC. Amino acids: CASSLDKRGSYEQYF.

This clone was counted once. The chain uses TRBV5-1 and TRBJ2-1; D is perhaps TRBD2 (6 bases). The CDR3 spans 14 residues. Germline CDR1 SGHRS, CDR2 YFSETQ. The V end lost 7 bases, the J end lost 6 bases, and 17 bases lay between the germline ends. The CDR3: CASAVGGQGNEQFF. As DNA, the CDR3 is TGCGCCAGCGCCGTCGGAGGGCAAGGCAATGAGCAGTTCTTC.

Only a few counts were recorded for this clone. The chain employs TRBV28 and TRBJ1-2; no firm D call. This CDR3 contains 12 residues. Germline values: CDR1 MDHEN, CDR2 SYDVKM. The V gene lost 7 bases and the J gene lost 8 bases, with 14 bases spanning the gap. The CDR3 region is CASKSPLGGYTF. CDR3 nucleotide sequence: TGTGCCAGCAAAAGCCCCTTGGGAGGCTACACCTTC.

The V call is TRBV7-2, the J call TRBJ1-2; TRBD1 agrees at 8 bases. The CDR3 consists of 15 residues. Per germline, CDR1 SGHTA and CDR2 FQGNSA. J was trimmed by 8 bases and V by 5 bases; bases with no gene match: 13. CDR3: CASSSGAGGPSGYTF. The CDR3 DNA reads TGTGCCAGCAGCAGCGGGGCAGGGGGCCCCTCGGGCTACACCTTC.

The sample holds one count of this clone. The CDR3 is CACRQYGYTF. DNA of the CDR3: TGTGCCTGCCGCCAATATGGCTACACCTTC. The chain recombines TRBV30 with TRBJ1-2; no firm D call. CDR3 length: 10 residues. Germline CDR1 and CDR2: GTSNPN and SVGIG (reference sequence). With 6 bases removed from V and 5 bases from J, the gap between germline ends came to 7 bases.

The V call is TRBV28, the J call TRBJ2-7, with D maybe TRBD1 (5 bases). V shed 5 bases and J shed 2 bases, with 13 bases lying between them. Germline assignment: CDR1 MDHEN and CDR2 SYDVKM. The CDR3 has 14 residues. CDR3 in DNA: TGTGCCAGCAGTCAACCTCAGGGTGCCTACGAGCAGTACTTC. Residues: CASSQPQGAYEQYF.

This chain joins TRBV4-1 and TRBJ2-2, with 10 bases lining up with TRBD1. In germline, CDR1 is MGHRA, CDR2 YSYEKL. With V trimmed by 4 bases and J by 7 bases, 9 bases remained unmatched. This CDR3 region has 16 residues. The CDR3 region is CASSRPTGGGRGELFF. DNA for the CDR3: TGCGCCAGCAGCCGACCGACAGGGGGCGGACGCGGGGAGCTGTTTTTT.

The CDR3 nucleotides read TGTGCCAGCAGCAAAGTCACCGGCCCTGGGGCCAACGTCCTGACTTTC. It translates to CASSKVTGPGANVLTF. The V call is TRBV21-1, the J call TRBJ2-6. TRBV21-1 is shown as a pseudogene. The CDR3 runs 16 residues.

The chain joins TRBV19 to TRBJ1-5, with 7 nucleotides matching TRBD1. Germline lookup yields CDR1 LNHDA and CDR2 SQIVND (reference sequence). This CDR3 is 14 amino acids long. J gave up 1 base and V 10 bases, and 7 bases lay outside the gene matches. The CDR3 is CATTGADSNQPQHF. The DNA of the CDR3 is TGTGCCACCACAGGGGCTGACAGCAATCAGCCCCAGCATTTT.

The gene calls are TRBV6-5 and TRBJ2-7, with 7 positions matching TRBD2. Germline V gene sequence: CDR1 MNHEY, CDR2 SVGAGI. The trim removed 5 bases at V and 0 bases at J, leaving 7 bases unmatched. The CDR3 extends over 15 amino acids. This CDR3 reads CASSGGGIPSYEQYF. The CDR3 DNA reads TGTGCCAGCAGTGGGGGAGGGATCCCCTCCTACGAGCAGTACTTC.

This clone turned up a few times. The chain links TRBV29-1 to TRBJ1-3; D is unclear. Germline V CDR1 and CDR2: SQVTM, ANQGSEA. This CDR3 is built from 15 residues. With 2 bases removed from V and 0 bases from J, the gap between germline ends came to 11 bases. This CDR3 is CSVETLTNSGNTIYF. The CDR3 bases are TGCAGCGTTGAAACCTTAACCAACTCTGGAAACACCATATATTTT.

This clone was found once. The chain links TRBV27 to TRBJ1-2, with D perhaps matching TRBD1 (5 bases). Trimming cost V 7 bases and J 9 bases, with 21 bases left between them. Per germline, CDR1 MNHEY and CDR2 SMNVEV (reference sequence). The CDR3 is made up of 14 amino acids. The CDR3 here is CASTFHPGSDSYTF. For the CDR3, the DNA is TGTGCCAGCACTTTCCACCCAGGGAGCGATAGCTACACCTTC.

This clone was detected a few times. This chain uses TRBV6-6 with TRBJ1-4; TRBD1 is a possible D gene (6 bases). This CDR3 has 14 amino acids. Per germline, CDR1 MNHNY and CDR2 SVGAGI (reference sequence). Trimming left V 2 bases short and J 8 bases short, with 12 bases between. CDR3 residues: CASSYEQGGEKLFF. The CDR3 region has the DNA TGTGCCAGCAGTTACGAACAGGGCGGCGAAAAACTGTTTTTT.